A single sample is the source of the 26 T cell receptor beta chains below, sequenced in a study of blood T cells in healthy people across ages. A second PCR of about 7 to 12 cycles used a sample-barcoded 5' primer and a J-beta primer mix. TCRdb recomputed calls from the 5' RACE reads with MiXCR, one row per CDR3 protein. The data hold 750,000 to 950,000 distinct CDR3 sequences, with approximately 53% observed a single time. Source material: blood. All receptors derive from an older man in good health.

The genes are TRBV27 and TRBJ2-7; TRBD2 aligns across 12 bases. CDR3 size: 17 residues. CDR1 is MNHEY and CDR2 is SMNVEV in the germline V gene (reference sequence). V trimming: 0 bases; J trimming: 1 base; junction bases outside the gene matches: 4. The CDR3 DNA sequence: TGTGCCAGCAGTTTATCTCTCGGACTAGCGGGATCCTACGAGCAGTACTTC. Its translation: CASSLSLGLAGSYEQYF.

This clonotype was counted a few times. The rearrangement links TRBV20-1 to TRBJ2-7; 12 positions agree with TRBD2. CDR1 DFQATT and CDR2 SNEGSKA come from the germline V gene (reference sequence). V lost 0 bases to trimming and J lost 9 bases; unmatched junction nucleotides: 3. The CDR3 runs to 13 residues. The CDR3 coding sequence is TGCAGTGCTAGAGATACTAGCGGGGGGACGCAGTACTTC. Translation: CSARDTSGGTQYF.

This clonotype has a single count. The V gene is TRBV6-5, the J gene TRBJ1-2; D might be TRBD1 (6 bases). The CDR3 consists of 15 residues. CDR1 MNHEY and CDR2 SVGAGI come from the germline V gene. V was trimmed by 0 bases and J by 8 bases, leaving 16 bases between them. The CDR3 loop reads CASSYSIGQIRGYTF. CDR3 in DNA: TGTGCCAGCAGTTACTCGATAGGACAGATACGGGGCTACACCTTC.

This clonotype was seen a few times. This sequence joins TRBV7-2 and TRBJ2-7, with D uncertain. The CDR3 covers 13 residues. Germline values: CDR1 SGHTA, CDR2 FQGNSA. Trimming took 5 bases from V and 4 from J, leaving 12 bases between them. CDR3 sequence: CASSLLGLYEQYF. CDR3 nucleotides: TGTGCCAGCAGCCTCTTGGGGTTATACGAGCAGTACTTC.

The genes are TRBV4-1 and TRBJ1-2, with a possible D match to TRBD1 (6 bases). The V gene lost 2 bases and the J gene lost 8 bases, with 15 bases spanning the gap. Germline CDR1 MGHRA, CDR2 YSYEKL. The CDR3 spans 14 residues. This CDR3 reads CASSQNRVGEGYTF. The CDR3 coding sequence is TGCGCCAGCAGCCAAAACAGGGTAGGGGAAGGCTACACCTTC.

This clonotype showed up just a few times. DNA of the CDR3: TGTGCCAGCAGTTCGCCTTTCATTACTAGATCAAAAGACAATGAGCAGTTCTTC. This codes for CASSSPFITRSKDNEQFF. The V gene is TRBV28, the J gene TRBJ2-1, with D perhaps TRBD2 (5 bases). Germline lookup yields CDR1 MDHEN and CDR2 SYDVKM. Trimming removed 4 bases at V and 5 bases at J, with 24 bases between. The CDR3 runs 18 residues.

This clonotype was found a few times. The chain joins TRBV5-1 to TRBJ2-7, with TRBD1 matching 9 bases. CDR1 SGHRS and CDR2 YFSETQ come from the germline V gene. Trimming removed 4 bases from V and 6 bases from J; junction bases left unmatched: 11. The CDR3 is 15 residues long. This chain's CDR3 is CASSVYGTGSFEQYF. In DNA form, the CDR3 reads TGCGCCAGCAGCGTATACGGGACAGGGTCTTTCGAGCAGTACTTC.

The genes are TRBV20-1 and TRBJ1-5, with 7 bases matching TRBD1. J gave up 5 bases and V 0 bases, and 7 bases lay outside the gene matches. The CDR3 has 15 amino acids. CDR1 DFQATT and CDR2 SNEGSKA come from the germline V gene (reference sequence). CDR3 loop: CSAREDRVGDQPQHF. In DNA, the CDR3 is TGCAGTGCTAGAGAAGACAGGGTGGGCGATCAGCCCCAGCATTTT.

V gene TRBV2 combines with J gene TRBJ2-5, with D possibly being TRBD1 or TRBD2 (5 bases each). This CDR3 region has 14 residues. V lost 6 bases and J lost 2, with 13 bases in between. Germline V lookup: CDR1 SNHLY, CDR2 FYNNEI. The DNA of the CDR3 is TGTGCCAGCAGGACTCGGGACGTTCAAGAGACCCAGTACTTC. This codes for CASRTRDVQETQYF.

V and J are TRBV20-1 and TRBJ2-7; D possibly uses TRBD1 or TRBD2 (6 bases each). The CDR3 totals 16 residues. Germline CDR1 and CDR2: DFQATT and SNEGSKA (reference sequence). V lost 1 base to trimming and J lost 5 bases, with 21 bases between them. CDR3 coding DNA: TGCAGTGCTAGAGTCCTGGGGGGCAGGGCTTCCCACGAGCAGTACTTC. Translated: CSARVLGGRASHEQYF.

This chain connects TRBV5-5 to TRBJ2-5; D is unclear. This CDR3 comprises 16 residues. CDR1 and CDR2 from the germline V gene are SGHKS and YYEKEE (reference sequence). V was shortened by 4 bases and J by 5 bases, with 21 bases between the two germline ends. The CDR3 loop reads CASSGGGSTSIETQYF. The CDR3 nucleotides read TGTGCCAGCAGCGGTGGTGGCTCTACGTCCATTGAGACCCAGTACTTC.

The gene calls are TRBV5-1 and TRBJ2-1, with D hard to call. Germline V lookup: CDR1 SGHRS, CDR2 YFSETQ. The V gene lost 0 bases and the J gene lost 7 bases, with 8 bases spanning the gap. CDR3 size: 13 residues. The CDR3 protein is CASSLVVGNEQFF. DNA of the CDR3: TGCGCCAGCAGCTTGGTGGTCGGGAATGAGCAGTTCTTC.

The genes are TRBV2 and TRBJ2-5; D not resolved. V was trimmed by 3 bases and J by 11 bases, leaving 22 bases between them. From germline, CDR1 is SNHLY and CDR2 FYNNEI. The CDR3 covers 15 residues. This CDR3 is CASSELTHSYNEQYF. The CDR3 nucleotides read TGTGCCAGCAGTGAGCTCACTCATTCCTACAATGAGCAGTACTTC.

This chain joins TRBV29-1 and TRBJ2-5; D gene uncertain. The germline V and J ends were trimmed by 3 bases and 11 bases, with 22 bases remaining between them. From germline, CDR1 is SQVTM and CDR2 ANQGSEA. The CDR3 covers 14 residues. The CDR3 protein is CSVEGRNLYNEQYF. The CDR3 DNA is TGCAGCGTTGAGGGCAGAAACCTCTACAATGAGCAGTACTTC.

This clonotype was seen a handful of times. The V gene is TRBV5-1, the J gene TRBJ2-1; 13 bases align to TRBD2. After removal of 4 bases from V and 6 bases from J, the junction contained 4 bases not matched to a gene. Germline V gene data show CDR1 as SGHRS and CDR2 as YFSETQ. The CDR3 contains 15 residues. The CDR3 DNA reads TGCGCCAGCAGCCCGGGACTAGCGGGACGCAATGAGCAGTTCTTC. Translated, it gives CASSPGLAGRNEQFF.

This chain joins TRBV20-1 and TRBJ1-6; 7 bases are a match to TRBD1. With V trimmed by 5 bases and J by 7 bases, 11 bases remained unmatched. CDR3 length: 15 amino acids. Per the germline V gene, CDR1 is DFQATT and CDR2 is SNEGSKA (reference sequence). As DNA, the CDR3 is TGCAGTGCTCGCGACAGGGTTGGTGCAAATTCACCCCTCCACTTT. It specifies CSARDRVGANSPLHF.

Comment on this clonotype: A read error may account for a junction end that differs from germline. V gene TRBV27 combines with J gene TRBJ2-4; no firm D call. The CDR3 is 14 amino acids. The germline V gene has CDR1 MNHEY and CDR2 SMNVEV (reference sequence). The CDR3 loop reads CTSSPGVAKNIQYF. CDR3 nucleotide sequence: TGTACCAGCAGCCCTGGGGTGGCCAAAAACATTCAGTACTTC.

Only one count was recorded for this clonotype. V and J are TRBV3-1 and TRBJ2-3; 12 bases are a match to TRBD2. CDR1 and CDR2 (germline): LGHDT, YNNKEL (reference sequence). J gave up 14 bases and V 4 bases, and 16 bases lay outside the gene matches. The CDR3 length is 16 residues. The CDR3 here is CASSRGLAGKGRYAYF. CDR3 in DNA: TGTGCCAGCAGCCGCGGACTAGCGGGAAAGGGGAGATACGCGTATTTT.

The chain recombines TRBV18 with TRBJ2-7; 8 bases match TRBD1. The CDR3 runs 15 residues. J lost 3 bases, V lost 6 bases, and 10 bases had no gene match. Germline V CDR1 and CDR2: KGHSH, LQKENI. The CDR3 loop reads CASSQEGTGFYEQYF. The DNA of the CDR3 is TGTGCCAGCTCCCAAGAGGGGACAGGCTTCTACGAGCAGTACTTC. The complete variable domain, with remaining parts taken from reference TRBV18 and TRBJ2-7, reads NAGVMQNPRHLVRRRGQEARLRCSPMKGHSHVYWYRQLPEEGLKFMVYLQKENIIDESGMPKERFSAEFPKEGPSILRIQQVVRGDSAAYFCASSQEGTGFYEQYFGPGTRLTVT.

V is TRBV24-1 and J is TRBJ2-7; D call uncertain. The DNA end lines up better with TRBJ2-5; the J call may be wrong. This CDR3 is 13 amino acids long. Germline V gene sequence: CDR1 KGHDR, CDR2 SFDVKD. CDR3 coding DNA: TGTGCCACCTCGGTCGGTTCCGCGGAGACCCAGTACTTC. It translates to CATSVGSAETQYF.

Only a few counts were recorded for this clonotype. The rearrangement uses TRBV18 and TRBJ2-5, with D hard to call. Germline V gene data show CDR1 as KGHSH and CDR2 as LQKENI. Trimming shortened V by 0 bases and J by 1 base, and 0 bases separated the two germline ends. The CDR3 consists of 12 residues. The CDR3 coding sequence is TGTGCCAGCTCACCACCCCAAGAGACCCAGTACTTC. Protein sequence: CASSPPQETQYF.

The V call is TRBV7-2, the J call TRBJ2-6, with D perhaps TRBD2 (6 bases). Trimming stripped 0 bases from V and 0 bases from J, with 12 bases between. In germline, CDR1 is SGHTA, CDR2 FQGNSA. This CDR3 is built from 18 residues. The CDR3 protein is CASSLARGPLSGANVLTF. The CDR3 DNA reads TGTGCCAGCAGCTTAGCGCGGGGACCCCTCTCTGGGGCCAACGTCCTGACTTTC.

The V and J genes are TRBV20-1 and TRBJ2-4; the D gene could be TRBD1 or TRBD2 (5 bases each). The J call may be mistaken, given a closer DNA end match to TRBJ2-7. Germline V gene sequence: CDR1 DFQATT, CDR2 SNEGSKA (reference sequence). The CDR3 has 13 amino acids. The CDR3 DNA reads as TGCAGTGCTAGGAAGAGGGGAATCTACGAGCAGTACTTC. This codes for CSARKRGIYEQYF.

The chain carries TRBV28 and TRBJ1-6, with D possibly TRBD1 on 5 matching bases. Between the trimmed V and J ends, which lost 2 bases and 0 bases, there was a span of 11 bases. Germline CDR1 reads MDHEN; CDR2 reads SYDVKM. The CDR3 is made up of 17 amino acids. CDR3 sequence (DNA): TGTGCCAGCAGTTTACAGGGCGGAAGCTCCTATAATTCACCCCTCCACTTT. This sequence encodes CASSLQGGSSYNSPLHF. The full variable domain, in which reference TRBV28 and TRBJ1-6 provide the parts outside the CDR3, is DVKVTQSSRYLVKRTGEKVFLECVQDMDHENMFWYRQDPGLGLRLIYFSYDVKMKEKGDIPEGYSVSREKKERFSLILESASTNQTSMYLCASSLQGGSSYNSPLHFGNGTRLTVT.

This clonotype turned up a few times. This sequence joins TRBV12-3 or TRBV12-4 and TRBJ2-5; no firm D call. V shed 11 bases and J shed 5 bases, with 15 bases lying between them. The CDR3 is 12 amino acids. The CDR3 coding sequence is TGTGCCTCCGGTCGGGCCGGCGAGACCCAGTACTTC. Protein sequence: CASGRAGETQYF.

The chain combines TRBV6-1 with TRBJ2-3; TRBD2 might be the D (6 bases). Germline CDR1 MNHNS, CDR2 SASEGT. The CDR3 consists of 16 residues. The ends were cut back, 4 bases at V and 1 base at J, with 15 bases in the middle. CDR3 residues: CASSGRANSGTDTQYF. CDR3 in DNA: TGTGCCAGCAGTGGGAGGGCTAACTCAGGCACAGATACGCAGTATTTT.